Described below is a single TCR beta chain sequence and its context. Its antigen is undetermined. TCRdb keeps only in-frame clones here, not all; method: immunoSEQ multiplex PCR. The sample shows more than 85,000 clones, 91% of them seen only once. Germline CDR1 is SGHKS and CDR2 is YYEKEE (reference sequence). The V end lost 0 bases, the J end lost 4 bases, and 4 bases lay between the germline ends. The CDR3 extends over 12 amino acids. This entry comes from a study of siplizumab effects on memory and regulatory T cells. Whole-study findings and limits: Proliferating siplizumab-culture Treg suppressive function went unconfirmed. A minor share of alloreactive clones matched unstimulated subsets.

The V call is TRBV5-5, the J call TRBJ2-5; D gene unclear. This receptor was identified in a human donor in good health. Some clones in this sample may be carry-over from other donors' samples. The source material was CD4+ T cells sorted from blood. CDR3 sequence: CASSLDVETQYF. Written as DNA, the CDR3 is TGTGCCAGCAGCTTGGACGTAGAGACCCAGTACTTC.